This TCR beta chain stems from a study of T cells in Graves' hyperthyroidism and ophthalmopathy. The germline gives CDR1 LNHNV, CDR2 YYDKDF (reference sequence). The germline V and J ends were trimmed by 0 bases and 4 bases, with 9 bases remaining between them. The CDR3 has 14 residues. Study-level findings and limits: Among thyroid clonotypes expanded above 0.001, most also appeared in blood.

RNA transcripts yielded amplified TCR beta CDR3 regions. TCR CDR3 regions were first amplified by RT-PCR with HTBI primers. TCRdb processed the multiplex PCR reads anew with MiXCR; each CDR3 protein has one entry. The table records 620,000 or so distinct CDR3 sequences, approximately 14% of them present only once. This clonotype appeared a few times. As yet, its antigen is unknown. The receptor comes from a woman between 50 and 59 years old with Graves' ophthalmopathy. Sample: blood. The chain is built from TRBV15 and TRBJ1-1, with D uncertain. The CDR3 region has the DNA TGTGCCACCAGCAGAGATCGGATGGCCACTGAAGCTTTCTTT. Protein: CATSRDRMATEAFF.